A selection of T cell receptor beta chains follows, all from one sample in a study of Ad26.COV2.S vaccination and SARS-CoV-2 variants. The repertoire was sequenced with immunoSEQ multiplex PCR; TCRdb's copy has only in-frame clones and lacks some. The sample yields some 640,000 clones, roughly nine tenths seen once. The input for sequencing was peripheral blood, taken in a trial of Ad26.COV2.S vaccine versus placebo. Source of these receptors: a person aged 18 to 65 who received the Ad26.COV2.S COVID-19 vaccine or a placebo. The CDR3 runs from the conserved cysteine through the conserved F or W. Fields, in order: V gene, J gene, clone size, D gene, CDR3 protein, CDR3 DNA. D genes are given only for firm matches. A clone size is listed for some rows: how often the clone was seen (once, few, many), or a class if it is expanded.

>TRBV25-1|TRBJ2-3|.|.
CASTLGGGTDTQYF
TGTGCCAGCACTCTCGGTGGAGGCACAGATACGCAGTATTTT
>TRBV18|TRBJ2-7|.|TRBD2
CASSRGTSGRRYEQYF
TGTGCCAGCTCACGAGGGACTAGCGGGAGGAGATACGAGCAGTACTTC
>TRBV7-9|TRBJ2-6|.|.
CASSPQISGANVLTF
TGTGCCAGCAGCCCGCAGATTTCTGGGGCCAACGTCCTGACTTTC
>TRBV6-2/TRBV6-3|TRBJ2-3|.|.
CASSYSPISTDTQYF
TGTGCCAGCAGTTACTCACCAATTAGCACAGATACGCAGTATTTT
>TRBV18|TRBJ2-1|.|.
CASSSPGDEQFF
TGTGCCAGCTCCTCTCCTGGTGATGAGCAGTTCTTC
>TRBV6-6|TRBJ1-1|.|.
CASSKRLELEAFF
TGTGCCAGCAGTAAGAGGTTGGAGCTTGAAGCTTTCTTT
>TRBV25-1|TRBJ2-7|.|TRBD2
CASVGGLAGGTQYF
TGTGCCAGCGTAGGCGGGCTAGCGGGAGGAACCCAGTACTTC
>TRBV19|TRBJ2-3|.|TRBD2
CASRRRTGLAGGSGTDTQYF
TGTGCCAGTAGGAGGAGGACCGGACTAGCGGGAGGCTCAGGCACAGATACGCAGTATTTT
>TRBV6-5|TRBJ2-3|.|TRBD2
CASSYGRGREDF
TGTGCCAGCAGTTACGGGCGGGGGAGGGAGGATTTT
>TRBV5-4|TRBJ2-3|.|TRBD2
CASSFLGGVEDTQYF
TGTGCCAGCAGCTTTCTGGGGGGGGTGGAAGATACGCAGTATTTT
>TRBV15|TRBJ2-1|once|.
CATSRDANSYNEQFF
TGTGCCACCAGTAGGGACGCGAACTCCTACAATGAGCAGTTCTTC
>TRBV12-2|TRBJ1-5|.|.
CASRPRTDVPSDSNQPQHF
TGTGCAAGTCGCCCCAGGACCGATGTGCCCTCCGATAGCAATCAGCCCCAGCATTTT
>TRBV25-1|TRBJ2-5|.|.
CASSDGGRFGPGETQYF
TGTGCCAGCAGTGACGGGGGCAGATTCGGACCGGGGGAGACCCAGTACTTC
>TRBV10-3|TRBJ1-2|.|.
CAISGDRFYGYTF
TGTGCCATCAGCGGTGACAGGTTCTATGGCTACACCTTC
>TRBV6-6|TRBJ1-2|.|TRBD1
CASSGQGNYGYTF
TGTGCCAGCAGTGGACAGGGGAACTATGGCTACACCTTC
>TRBV7-3|TRBJ2-1|.|.
CASSDQYNEQFF
TGTGCCAGCAGCGACCAGTACAATGAGCAGTTCTTC
>TRBV19|TRBJ2-6|once|TRBD1
CASSIQQGARGANVLTF
TGTGCCAGTAGTATACAACAGGGGGCGCGGGGGGCCAACGTCCTGACTTTC
>TRBV5-6|TRBJ2-1|once|.
CASTMGGGNEQFF
TGTGCCAGCACTATGGGCGGAGGCAATGAGCAGTTCTTC
>TRBV2|TRBJ1-5|.|.
CASRTTPGASNQPQHF
TGTGCCAGCAGAACGACGCCGGGGGCCAGCAATCAGCCCCAGCATTTT
>TRBV11-3|TRBJ2-1|.|.
CASSLDTISDEQFF
TGTGCCAGCAGCTTAGATACTATATCCGATGAGCAGTTCTTC
>TRBV7-8|TRBJ1-2|.|.
CASSLGGGTNYGYTF
TGTGCCAGCAGCTTAGGAGGAGGGACTAACTATGGCTACACCTTC
>TRBV5-1|TRBJ2-7|.|.
CASSLVQVQGEQYF
TGCGCCAGCAGCTTGGTACAGGTGCAGGGGGAGCAGTACTTC
>TRBV20-1|TRBJ2-5|.|.
CSASQGTQTQYF
TGCAGTGCTAGTCAAGGGACCCAGACCCAGTACTTC
>TRBV7-2|TRBJ2-7|.|TRBD2
CASSSPGTSPYEQYF
TGTGCCAGCAGCTCCCCCGGGACTAGCCCCTACGAGCAGTACTTC
>TRBV19|TRBJ1-1|.|.
CASSIEANTEAFF
TGTGCCAGTAGTATAGAGGCGAACACTGAAGCTTTCTTT
>TRBV19|TRBJ2-5|.|.
CASSIGRAFQETQYF
TGTGCCAGTAGTATCGGGCGGGCCTTCCAAGAGACCCAGTACTTC
>TRBV2|TRBJ1-6|once|.
CASTLNSPLHF
TGTGCCAGCACCCTAAATTCACCCCTCCACTTT
>TRBV13|TRBJ2-7|.|.
CASSPGGGGYSYEQYF
TGTGCCAGCAGCCCAGGGGGCGGGGGTTATTCCTACGAGCAGTACTTC
>TRBV7-8|TRBJ1-3|once|.
CASRASSGNTIYF
TGTGCCAGCAGAGCCAGCTCTGGAAACACCATATATTTT
>TRBV6-5|TRBJ2-1|.|TRBD1
CASRETGNNEQFF
TGTGCCAGCAGAGAGACAGGGAACAATGAGCAGTTCTTC
>TRBV18|TRBJ2-2|few|TRBD2
CASSPETSGSVGELFF
TGTGCCAGCTCACCGGAGACTAGCGGGTCCGTCGGGGAGCTGTTTTTT
>TRBV18|TRBJ1-6|.|.
CASSPREVGSPLHF
TGTGCCAGCTCACCAAGGGAGGTAGGGTCACCCCTCCACTTT
>TRBV29-1|TRBJ1-1|once|TRBD1
CSVGSWTGGFEAFF
TGCAGCGTCGGGTCATGGACAGGGGGCTTTGAAGCTTTCTTT
>TRBV25-1|TRBJ2-3|.|.
CASSEASRAGTDTQYF
TGTGCCAGCAGTGAGGCGTCGAGGGCCGGCACAGATACGCAGTATTTT
>TRBV2|TRBJ2-1|once|.
CASRAGGSLPYNEQFF
TGTGCCAGCAGGGCCGGCGGCAGTTTACCCTACAATGAGCAGTTCTTC
>TRBV11-2|TRBJ1-1|.|.
CASSLMEGNTEAFF
TGTGCCAGCAGCTTAATGGAGGGGAACACTGAAGCTTTCTTT
>TRBV2|TRBJ2-7|once|.
CASSRDSAVYEQYF
TGTGCCAGCAGCAGGGACTCAGCCGTTTACGAGCAGTACTTC
>TRBV5-8|TRBJ1-4|.|.
CASSSAREGPNEKLFF
TGTGCCAGCAGCTCTGCCCGGGAGGGGCCAAATGAAAAACTGTTTTTT
>TRBV3-1/TRBV3-2|TRBJ2-1|.|TRBD2
CASSQDPTSGMREQFF
TGTGCCAGCAGCCAAGACCCGACTAGCGGGATGCGTGAGCAGTTCTTC
>TRBV24-1|TRBJ2-1|once|TRBD1
CATSRTGEGEQFF
TGTGCCACCAGTCGGACAGGGGAGGGTGAGCAGTTCTTC
>TRBV5-4|TRBJ2-2|once|.
CASSLTAGELFF
TGTGCCAGCAGCCTGACTGCCGGGGAGCTGTTTTTT
>TRBV5-1|TRBJ2-1|.|TRBD1
CASSLEGDSSYNEQFF
TGCGCCAGCAGCTTGGAGGGGGACAGCTCCTACAATGAGCAGTTCTTC
>TRBV6-5|TRBJ1-1|.|.
CASRASNTEAFF
TGTGCCAGCAGGGCTTCTAACACTGAAGCTTTCTTT
>TRBV30|TRBJ1-2|.|.
CACKDNYGYTF
TGTGCCTGCAAGGATAACTATGGCTACACCTTC
>TRBV5-4|TRBJ2-1|.|.
CASSFSSSSYNEQFF
TGTGCCAGCAGCTTTTCATCGAGCTCCTACAATGAGCAGTTCTTC
>TRBV15|TRBJ2-3|.|TRBD2
CATSREAGGVTDTQYF
TGTGCCACCAGCAGGGAAGCGGGGGGGGTCACAGATACGCAGTATTTT
>TRBV5-1|TRBJ1-1|.|TRBD1
CASSLEGAQGTEAFF
TGCGCCAGCAGCTTGGAGGGGGCACAGGGGACTGAAGCTTTCTTT
>TRBV7-2|TRBJ2-3|.|TRBD2
CASSLAGPRGTTDTQYF
TGTGCCAGCAGCTTAGCAGGACCGCGGGGGACGACAGATACGCAGTATTTT
>TRBV20-1|TRBJ1-1|.|TRBD1
CSASWGTGRTEAFF
TGCAGTGCTAGTTGGGGGACAGGGCGGACTGAAGCTTTCTTT
>TRBV30|TRBJ2-7|few|.
CAWSFREPYEQYF
TGTGCCTGGAGTTTCAGGGAGCCCTACGAGCAGTACTTC
>TRBV7-9|TRBJ1-1|.|TRBD1
CAPGGQGGTEAFF
TGTGCCCCCGGAGGACAGGGAGGCACTGAAGCTTTCTTT